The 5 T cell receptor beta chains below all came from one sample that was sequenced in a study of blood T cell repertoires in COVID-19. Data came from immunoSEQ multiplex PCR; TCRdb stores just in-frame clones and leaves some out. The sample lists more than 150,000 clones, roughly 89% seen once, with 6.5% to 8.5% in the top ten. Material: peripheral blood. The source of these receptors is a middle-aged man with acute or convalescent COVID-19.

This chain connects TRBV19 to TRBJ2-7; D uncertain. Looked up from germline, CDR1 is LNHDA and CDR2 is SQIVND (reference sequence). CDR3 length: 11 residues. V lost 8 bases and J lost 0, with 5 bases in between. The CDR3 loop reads CASADSYEQYF. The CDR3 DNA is TGTGCCAGTGCAGACTCCTACGAGCAGTACTTC.

The CDR3 loop is CASSLRTGGDTGELFF. The CDR3, as DNA: TGTGCCAGTAGTCTACGGACAGGGGGAGACACCGGGGAGCTGTTTTTT. This chain links TRBV19 with TRBJ2-2, with 10 bases fitting TRBD1. Germline V gives CDR1 LNHDA, CDR2 SQIVND (reference sequence). V lost 5 bases to trimming and J lost 3 bases; unmatched junction nucleotides: 6. The CDR3 is 16 amino acids. Looking up the rest from reference TRBV19 and TRBJ2-2 gives the full variable domain: DGGITQSPKYLFRKEGQNVTLSCEQNLNHDAMYWYRQDPGQGLRLIYYSQIVNDFQKGDIAEGYSVSREKKESFPLTVTSAQKNPTAFYLCASSLRTGGDTGELFFGEGSRLTVL.

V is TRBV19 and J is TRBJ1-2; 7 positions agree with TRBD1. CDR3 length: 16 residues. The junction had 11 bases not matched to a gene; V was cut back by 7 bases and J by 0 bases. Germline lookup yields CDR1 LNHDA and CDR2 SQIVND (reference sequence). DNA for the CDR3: TGTGCCAGTACCCCCTGGGACAGAGAGGCTAACTATGGCTACACCTTC. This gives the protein CASTPWDREANYGYTF.

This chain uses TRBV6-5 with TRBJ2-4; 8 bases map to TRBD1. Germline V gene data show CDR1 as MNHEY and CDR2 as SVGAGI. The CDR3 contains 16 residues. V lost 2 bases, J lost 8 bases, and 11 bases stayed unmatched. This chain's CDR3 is CASSYGRGQGRDIQYF. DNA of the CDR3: TGTGCCAGCAGTTACGGTCGAGGACAGGGCAGAGACATTCAGTACTTC.

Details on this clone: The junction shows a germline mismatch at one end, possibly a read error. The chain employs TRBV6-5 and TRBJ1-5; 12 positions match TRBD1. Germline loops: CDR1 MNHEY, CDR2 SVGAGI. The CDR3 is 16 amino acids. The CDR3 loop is CASTYPGTGGVQPQHF. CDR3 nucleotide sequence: TGTGCCAGCACTTACCCAGGGACAGGGGGCGTTCAGCCCCAGCATTTT.